This is a list of T cell receptor beta chains from one sample in a study of blood T cell repertoires in COVID-19. Clones were sequenced by immunoSEQ multiplex PCR, and TCRdb holds only the in-frame ones, with some missing. The sample consists of about 170,000 clones, about 85% of them appearing once. The sample was peripheral blood. The receptors stem from a man older than 75 with COVID-19, enrolled during active disease. The CDR3 runs from the conserved cysteine through the conserved F or W. Each record gives: J gene, clone size, V gene, D gene, CDR3 DNA, CDR3 protein. The D gene is left open where the match is weak. Where a row states a size, it is once, few, many or the class of an expanded clone; other rows omit it.

j_call: TRBJ2-6; clone_size: NA; v_call: TRBV5-4; d_call: TRBD1; cdr3_nt: TGTGCCAGCAGAACCCGCACAGGGGCTCCTGGGGCCAACGTCCTGACTTTC; cdr3_aa: CASRTRTGAPGANVLTF
j_call: TRBJ2-6; clone_size: NA; v_call: TRBV5-5; d_call: NA; cdr3_nt: TGTGCCAGCAGCTTAGACGGAGGCTCTGGGGCCAACGTCCTGACTTTC; cdr3_aa: CASSLDGGSGANVLTF
j_call: TRBJ2-4; clone_size: once; v_call: TRBV19; d_call: TRBD1; cdr3_nt: TGTGCCAGTAGTATTGATGGACAGGGGGCCGCCAAAAACATTCAGTACTTC; cdr3_aa: CASSIDGQGAAKNIQYF
j_call: TRBJ2-3; clone_size: NA; v_call: TRBV2; d_call: NA; cdr3_nt: TGTGCCAGCAGTGGTCGCGGCAGGGCGAGAAGCACAGATACGCAGTATTTT; cdr3_aa: CASSGRGRARSTDTQYF
j_call: TRBJ1-4; clone_size: NA; v_call: TRBV15; d_call: NA; cdr3_nt: TGTGCCACCAGATTAAGGGCAGGGGTAAACGAAAAACTGTTTTTT; cdr3_aa: CATRLRAGVNEKLFF
j_call: TRBJ2-5; clone_size: NA; v_call: TRBV28; d_call: NA; cdr3_nt: TGTGCCAGCAGTTCTCTGGACAGACAAGAGACCCAGTACTTC; cdr3_aa: CASSSLDRQETQYF
j_call: TRBJ2-1; clone_size: NA; v_call: TRBV9; d_call: TRBD2; cdr3_nt: TGTGCCAGCAGCGTTAGCGGGGGGTTCGTCAACAATGAGCAGTTCTTC; cdr3_aa: CASSVSGGFVNNEQFF
j_call: TRBJ1-2; clone_size: NA; v_call: TRBV28; d_call: NA; cdr3_nt: TGTGCCAGCAGTTCAGGGCGGTTCTATGGCTACACCTTC; cdr3_aa: CASSSGRFYGYTF
j_call: TRBJ1-5; clone_size: NA; v_call: TRBV6-2/TRBV6-3; d_call: TRBD1; cdr3_nt: TGTGCCAGCAGCCCCCACCTGACAGGGGACAATCAGCCCCAGCATTTT; cdr3_aa: CASSPHLTGDNQPQHF
j_call: TRBJ2-3; clone_size: NA; v_call: TRBV9; d_call: NA; cdr3_nt: TGTGCCAGCAGCGTAGCGCGGGGAACAGATACGCAGTATTTT; cdr3_aa: CASSVARGTDTQYF
j_call: TRBJ1-4; clone_size: NA; v_call: TRBV27; d_call: TRBD1; cdr3_nt: TGTGCCAGCAGACCCTCGACAGGGCTTAATGAAAAACTGTTTTTT; cdr3_aa: CASRPSTGLNEKLFF
j_call: TRBJ2-7; clone_size: NA; v_call: TRBV2; d_call: NA; cdr3_nt: TGTGCCAGCACCTCAGACATCTCAGCTTCCTACGAGCAGTACTTC; cdr3_aa: CASTSDISASYEQYF
j_call: TRBJ2-1; clone_size: NA; v_call: TRBV7-2; d_call: TRBD2; cdr3_nt: TGTGCCAGCAGCCCGGGGGGGCGGGGGGGCGTTAAGGGGAATGAGCAGTTCTTC; cdr3_aa: CASSPGGRGGVKGNEQFF
j_call: TRBJ2-1; clone_size: once; v_call: TRBV9; d_call: NA; cdr3_nt: TGTGCCAGCAGCGTAGGAGGCCTACTTCATGAGCAGTTCTTC; cdr3_aa: CASSVGGLLHEQFF
j_call: TRBJ2-2; clone_size: NA; v_call: TRBV3-1/TRBV3-2; d_call: NA; cdr3_nt: TGTGCCAGCAGCCCCCACTCGGCCGGGGAGCTGTTTTTT; cdr3_aa: CASSPHSAGELFF
j_call: TRBJ1-1; clone_size: NA; v_call: TRBV11-2; d_call: TRBD1; cdr3_nt: TGTGCCAGCAGCTTAGGTCCGGGACAGACAATGAACACTGAAGCTTTCTTT; cdr3_aa: CASSLGPGQTMNTEAFF
j_call: TRBJ1-1; clone_size: NA; v_call: TRBV6-5; d_call: NA; cdr3_nt: TGTGCCAGCAATCCAGTGTGGGGGCCGGTCACTGAAGCTTTCTTT; cdr3_aa: CASNPVWGPVTEAFF
j_call: TRBJ2-7; clone_size: few; v_call: TRBV4-1; d_call: TRBD1; cdr3_nt: TGCGCCAGCAGCCAACCACAGGGGGACGAGCAGTACTTC; cdr3_aa: CASSQPQGDEQYF
j_call: TRBJ1-5; clone_size: NA; v_call: TRBV7-2; d_call: NA; cdr3_nt: TGTGCCAGCAGCTACCTCTGGAGGCAGCCCCAGCATTTT; cdr3_aa: CASSYLWRQPQHF
j_call: TRBJ2-1; clone_size: NA; v_call: TRBV5-4; d_call: TRBD2; cdr3_nt: TGTGCCAGCAGTTTAGCGGGGGGGCGATCCTACAATGAGCAGTTCTTC; cdr3_aa: CASSLAGGRSYNEQFF
j_call: TRBJ1-5; clone_size: NA; v_call: TRBV6-5; d_call: TRBD1; cdr3_nt: TGTGCCAGCAAGACAGGGGGTACCGATCAGCCCCAGCATTTT; cdr3_aa: CASKTGGTDQPQHF
j_call: TRBJ1-2; clone_size: NA; v_call: TRBV7-9; d_call: TRBD1; cdr3_nt: TGTGCCAGCAGCACCCGGACAGGAGGCTACACCTTC; cdr3_aa: CASSTRTGGYTF
j_call: TRBJ2-3; clone_size: NA; v_call: TRBV9; d_call: TRBD2; cdr3_nt: TGTGCCAGCAGCGTCGTAATAGCGGGGGGGTATTCTACGCAGTATTTT; cdr3_aa: CASSVVIAGGYSTQYF
j_call: TRBJ2-2; clone_size: once; v_call: TRBV5-4; d_call: NA; cdr3_nt: TGTGCCAGCAGGGGGGGGCCGGACACCGGGGAGCTGTTTTTT; cdr3_aa: CASRGGPDTGELFF
j_call: TRBJ1-1; clone_size: NA; v_call: TRBV7-9; d_call: TRBD1; cdr3_nt: TGTGCCAGCAGCCCAGACAGGGTTAGAACTGAAGCTTTCTTT; cdr3_aa: CASSPDRVRTEAFF
j_call: TRBJ1-1; clone_size: NA; v_call: TRBV2; d_call: NA; cdr3_nt: TGTGCCAGCAGTGCCAGGGCTGCGAACACTGAAGCTTTCTTT; cdr3_aa: CASSARAANTEAFF
j_call: TRBJ2-7; clone_size: NA; v_call: TRBV5-8; d_call: NA; cdr3_nt: TGTGCCAGCAGCTCCGGGTCATCCTACGAGCAGTACTTC; cdr3_aa: CASSSGSSYEQYF
j_call: TRBJ2-5; clone_size: once; v_call: TRBV6-5; d_call: TRBD1; cdr3_nt: TGTGCCAGCAGTTACTCGATCCGAGACAGGGAAGAGACCCAGTACTTC; cdr3_aa: CASSYSIRDREETQYF
j_call: TRBJ2-4; clone_size: NA; v_call: TRBV18; d_call: NA; cdr3_nt: TGTGCCAGCTCACCACCTTCAGAAGACATTCAGTACTTC; cdr3_aa: CASSPPSEDIQYF
j_call: TRBJ2-5; clone_size: medium-sized; v_call: TRBV3-1/TRBV3-2; d_call: NA; cdr3_nt: TGTGCCAGCAGCCACTTTAGGGAGGTGGAGACCCAGTACTTC; cdr3_aa: CASSHFREVETQYF
j_call: TRBJ2-5; clone_size: NA; v_call: TRBV7-9; d_call: NA; cdr3_nt: TGTGCCAGCAGCTTAGGGTCAGGGGCCCAAGAGACCCAGTACTTC; cdr3_aa: CASSLGSGAQETQYF
j_call: TRBJ1-4; clone_size: NA; v_call: TRBV18; d_call: NA; cdr3_nt: TGTGCCAGCTCACCTACCGCCCAGGGAGGTGAAAAACTGTTTTTT; cdr3_aa: CASSPTAQGGEKLFF
j_call: TRBJ2-1; clone_size: few; v_call: TRBV5-1; d_call: TRBD2; cdr3_nt: TGCGCCAGCAGCTTAAATAGCGGGGGGGCCTCTAATGAGCAGTTCTTC; cdr3_aa: CASSLNSGGASNEQFF
j_call: TRBJ2-3; clone_size: NA; v_call: TRBV7-9; d_call: NA; cdr3_nt: TGTGCCAGCAGCGCCGGGAGCACAGATACGCAGTATTTT; cdr3_aa: CASSAGSTDTQYF
j_call: TRBJ2-5; clone_size: NA; v_call: TRBV7-9; d_call: NA; cdr3_nt: TGTGCCAGCAGCTTAGTGAGTCAGCCAGCGGGGACCCAGTACTTC; cdr3_aa: CASSLVSQPAGTQYF
j_call: TRBJ2-7; clone_size: NA; v_call: TRBV19; d_call: NA; cdr3_nt: TGTGCCAGTAGTATGGTGGGGTACGGCGGGGCCAGCTCCTACGAGCAGTACTTC; cdr3_aa: CASSMVGYGGASSYEQYF
j_call: TRBJ1-2; clone_size: NA; v_call: TRBV6-5; d_call: NA; cdr3_nt: TGTGCCAGCAGTTCCCCCGGGACACGCGGCTACACCTTC; cdr3_aa: CASSSPGTRGYTF
j_call: TRBJ1-2; clone_size: NA; v_call: TRBV6-6; d_call: NA; cdr3_nt: TGTGCCAGCAGTTCCGACCGGGACTTGGGCTATGGCTACACCTTC; cdr3_aa: CASSSDRDLGYGYTF
j_call: TRBJ1-1; clone_size: once; v_call: TRBV7-2; d_call: NA; cdr3_nt: TGTGCCAGCAGCTACTCCCTGCCGTCTGAAGCTTTCTTT; cdr3_aa: CASSYSLPSEAFF
j_call: TRBJ1-5; clone_size: NA; v_call: TRBV2; d_call: TRBD1; cdr3_nt: TGTGCCAGCAGGCCGACAGGGAATAATCAGCCCCAGCATTTT; cdr3_aa: CASRPTGNNQPQHF